One sample yielded the 30 T cell receptor beta chains listed below, sequenced in a study of shared clonotypes between healthy human individuals. Naive CD8 populations comprised CD45RO-negative cells positively selected for CCR7, excluding terminally differentiated effector memory CD45RA+ cells. Sequencing used immunoSEQ multiplex PCR; TCRdb keeps in-frame clones, though not all of them. Of about 2 million clones in the sample, about 95% were seen once. Material for sequencing was naive CD8+ T cells sorted from blood. These TCRs come from a young man in good health.

The rearrangement links TRBV7-9 to TRBJ1-1; 8 bases map to TRBD1. This CDR3 is 13 amino acids long. J was trimmed by 11 bases and V by 4 bases; bases with no gene match: 9. Germline CDR1 SEHNR, CDR2 FQNEAQ (reference sequence). The CDR3 region has the DNA TGTGCCAGCAGCTGGGGACAGGAAAAGAAGGCTTTCTTT. Translating it yields CASSWGQEKKAFF.

This clone was found once. The chain employs TRBV6-1 and TRBJ2-7; D is unresolved. This CDR3 spans 12 amino acids. Per germline, CDR1 MNHNS and CDR2 SASEGT. Trimming took off 4 bases at V and 3 bases at J, with 7 bases between the two ends. The CDR3 sequence: CASSVYSYEQYF. CDR3 sequence (DNA): TGTGCCAGCAGTGTGTATAGCTACGAGCAGTACTTC.

The chain recombines TRBV4-1 with TRBJ2-5; TRBD2 matches 12 bases. The CDR3 contains 16 residues. The V gene's germline CDR1 is MGHRA and CDR2 YSYEKL. The junction had 2 bases not matched to a gene; V was cut back by 2 bases and J by 1 base. The CDR3 sequence: CASSQLAGGLQETQYF. As DNA, the CDR3 is TGCGCCAGCAGCCAACTAGCGGGAGGGCTCCAAGAGACCCAGTACTTC.

The J gene is TRBJ2-1, the V gene TRBV29-1, with 9 positions matching TRBD1. Trimming took 7 bases from V and 1 from J; bases not matched to a gene: 2. Germline CDR1 reads SQVTM; CDR2 reads ANQGSEA. The CDR3 contains 13 residues. The CDR3 region has the DNA TGCAGCGCTGGGACAGGGTCCTACAATGAGCAGTTCTTC. It yields the protein CSAGTGSYNEQFF.

The gene calls are TRBV18 and TRBJ1-2; 11 bases are a match to TRBD1. CDR3 length: 17 residues. The V gene end was trimmed by 5 bases and the J gene end by 3 bases; junction bases not matched to a gene: 11. CDR1 and CDR2 from the germline V gene are KGHSH and LQKENI. The CDR3 sequence: CASSSRDRGIRDYGYTF. Written as DNA, the CDR3 is TGTGCCAGCTCATCCCGGGACAGGGGGATCCGGGACTATGGCTACACCTTC. The variable domain in full, completed from reference TRBV18 and TRBJ1-2, reads NAGVMQNPRHLVRRRGQEARLRCSPMKGHSHVYWYRQLPEEGLKFMVYLQKENIIDESGMPKERFSAEFPKEGPSILRIQQVVRGDSAAYFCASSSRDRGIRDYGYTFGSGTRLTVV.

The J gene is TRBJ1-3, the V gene TRBV7-3, with D perhaps matching TRBD1 (5 bases). Germline values: CDR1 SGHTA, CDR2 FQGTGA. This CDR3 contains 15 residues. The V gene lost 2 bases and the J gene lost 0 bases, with 8 bases spanning the gap. CDR3 loop: CASSLDGGSGNTIYF. For the CDR3, the DNA is TGTGCCAGCAGCTTAGACGGGGGCTCTGGAAACACCATATATTTT.

CDR3 nucleotide sequence: TGTGCCAGCAGCTTGGGCCAGCGGGACTACAATGAGCAGTTCTTC. It specifies CASSLGQRDYNEQFF. J is TRBJ2-1 and V is TRBV5-4; 7 bases are a match to TRBD2. CDR3 size: 15 residues. Germline V gene data show CDR1 as SGHNT and CDR2 as YYREEE (reference sequence). J lost 3 bases, V lost 0 bases, and 3 bases had no gene match.

The chain is built from TRBV20-1 and TRBJ2-1; TRBD1 is a possible D gene (7 bases). The V end was cut by 8 bases, the J end by 10 bases, with 15 bases between. Germline V gene data show CDR1 as DFQATT and CDR2 as SNEGSKA (reference sequence). This CDR3 spans 11 amino acids. For the CDR3, the DNA is TGCAGTTCTCGGAGGGGGCTCGAGCAGTTCTTC. It is translated as CSSRRGLEQFF.

There are a few counts of this clone. V and J are TRBV19 and TRBJ1-6; D is ambiguous. This CDR3 has 13 amino acids. Germline V lookup: CDR1 LNHDA, CDR2 SQIVND (reference sequence). V was cut by 5 bases and J by 11 bases, with 13 bases left in between. The CDR3 nucleotides are TGTGCCAGTAGTCCTTTGGAGGGAACACCCCTCCACTTT. Protein product: CASSPLEGTPLHF.

J is TRBJ1-4 and V is TRBV18, with D possibly being TRBD1 (6 bases). This CDR3 has 17 amino acids. Germline CDR1 is KGHSH and CDR2 is LQKENI. Trimming took off 0 bases at V and 3 bases at J, with 14 bases between the two ends. In DNA form, the CDR3 reads TGTGCCAGCTCACCACCGAGGGGGGTAGCGGCTAATGAAAAACTGTTTTTT. This gives the protein CASSPPRGVAANEKLFF.

Concerning this clone: This same CDR3 is encoded by further DNA sequences in the sample. The rearrangement links TRBV27 to TRBJ2-7, with TRBD2 matching 11 bases. Germline CDR1 MNHEY, CDR2 SMNVEV (reference sequence). This CDR3 region has 15 residues. V trimming: 3 bases; J trimming: 4 bases; junction bases outside the gene matches: 5. CDR3 protein: CASSFSLAGAYEQYF. In DNA, the CDR3 is TGTGCCAGCAGTTTCTCACTAGCGGGAGCTTACGAGCAGTACTTC.

This chain joins TRBV19 and TRBJ1-1; the D is unclear. The CDR3 has 13 amino acids. CDR1 and CDR2 from the germline V gene are LNHDA and SQIVND (reference sequence). V lost 5 bases and J 4 bases, leaving 11 bases between the germline ends. CDR3 loop: CASSHDGSTEAFF. The CDR3 DNA is TGTGCCAGTAGTCACGACGGGAGCACTGAAGCTTTCTTT.

The chain combines TRBV6-6 with TRBJ1-2, with D maybe TRBD1 (6 bases). This CDR3 spans 16 amino acids. V lost 0 bases to trimming and J lost 2 bases, with 13 bases between them. CDR1 and CDR2 (germline): MNHNY, SVGAGI (reference sequence). The CDR3 DNA is TGTGCCAGCAGTTACTCGGCCCAGGGGTTAAACTATGGCTACACCTTC. Translation: CASSYSAQGLNYGYTF.

The chain carries TRBV9 and TRBJ2-7; either TRBD1 or TRBD2 may fit D (5 bases each). Trimming left V 0 bases short and J 5 bases short, with 12 bases between. The CDR3 runs to 14 residues. Germline V CDR1 and CDR2: SGDLS, YYNGEE. The CDR3 here is CASSVGAMGDEQYF. CDR3 nucleotides: TGTGCCAGCAGCGTAGGCGCCATGGGGGACGAGCAGTACTTC.

The V call is TRBV28, the J call TRBJ1-1; D is uncertain. Trimming stripped 4 bases from V and 4 bases from J, with 16 bases between. The length of the CDR3 is 15 residues. Looked up from germline, CDR1 is MDHEN and CDR2 is SYDVKM. CDR3: CASSSPEGLSTEAFF. The DNA of the CDR3 is TGTGCCAGCAGTTCCCCGGAGGGCTTGAGCACTGAAGCTTTCTTT.

The chain has TRBV19 and TRBJ1-1; no clear D. Trimming took off 3 bases at V and 7 bases at J, with 12 bases between the two ends. The CDR3 spans 13 residues. CDR1 is LNHDA, CDR2 SQIVND, per germline (reference sequence). The CDR3 region is CASSMGSDGEAFF. The CDR3 DNA sequence: TGTGCCAGTAGTATGGGCAGCGACGGTGAAGCTTTCTTT. The variable domain in full, with the rest retrieved from reference TRBV19 and TRBJ1-1, is DGGITQSPKYLFRKEGQNVTLSCEQNLNHDAMYWYRQDPGQGLRLIYYSQIVNDFQKGDIAEGYSVSREKKESFPLTVTSAQKNPTAFYLCASSMGSDGEAFFGQGTRLTVV.

V and J are TRBV6-1 and TRBJ2-5; 10 nucleotides align to TRBD2. V lost 2 bases to trimming and J lost 5 bases; unmatched junction nucleotides: 8. CDR1 is MNHNS, CDR2 SASEGT, per germline. This CDR3 has 16 amino acids. CDR3 protein: CASSERLAGEEETQYF. The CDR3, as DNA: TGTGCCAGCAGTGAAAGGCTAGCGGGGGAGGAGGAGACCCAGTACTTC.

The chain is built from TRBV25-1 and TRBJ1-3, with no clear D. Per germline, CDR1 MGHDK and CDR2 SYGVNS. V was trimmed by 6 bases and J by 4 bases, leaving 4 bases between them. This CDR3 region has 11 residues. The CDR3 region has the DNA TGTGCCAGCAGCCCCGGAAACACCATATATTTT. This codes for CASSPGNTIYF.

The chain links TRBV7-9 to TRBJ2-3; D possibly uses TRBD1 or TRBD2 (5 bases each). CDR1 SEHNR and CDR2 FQNEAQ come from the germline V gene (reference sequence). V was cut by 5 bases and J by 0 bases, with 12 bases left in between. The CDR3 totals 15 residues. This chain's CDR3 is CASSAGDGSTDTQYF. In DNA, the CDR3 is TGTGCCAGCAGCGCCGGGGACGGTAGCACAGATACGCAGTATTTT.

The chain links TRBV5-1 to TRBJ2-3; 15 bases match TRBD2. Germline V lookup: CDR1 SGHRS, CDR2 YFSETQ. The CDR3 consists of 19 residues. With 4 bases clipped from V and 0 bases from J, the junction kept 9 bases outside the gene matches. Here the CDR3 reads CASSLPGTSGRISTDTQYF. DNA of the CDR3: TGCGCCAGCAGCCTCCCTGGGACTAGCGGGAGGATAAGCACAGATACGCAGTATTTT.

J is TRBJ2-5 and V is TRBV1; TRBD1 is the table's D call, not checked against the DNA. TRBV1 corresponds to a pseudogene. This CDR3 spans 15 amino acids. CDR3 coding DNA: TGCACCAGCAGCCAAGATAGGGGGCGCGTAGAGACCCAGTACTTC. It is translated as CTSSQDRGRVETQYF.

In its sample, this clone was seen a few times. The chain links TRBV28 to TRBJ2-7, with D possibly TRBD2 on 6 matching bases. This CDR3 comprises 18 residues. The germline V and J ends were trimmed by 3 bases and 0 bases, with 21 bases remaining between them. Germline assignment: CDR1 MDHEN and CDR2 SYDVKM. This chain's CDR3 is CASSFTGVAVPSSYEQYF. The CDR3 nucleotides read TGTGCCAGCAGTTTTACCGGGGTAGCGGTTCCGAGCTCCTACGAGCAGTACTTC.

V is TRBV5-6 and J is TRBJ2-5, with 8 bases identical to TRBD2. Germline V gene data show CDR1 as SGHDT and CDR2 as YYEEEE. The CDR3 loop spans 15 amino acids. V gave up 2 bases and J gave up 2 bases; unmatched junction bases: 5. In DNA form, the CDR3 reads TGTGCCAGCAGCTTTCCCGGGACTAGGCAAGAGACCCAGTACTTC. Protein sequence: CASSFPGTRQETQYF. The full variable domain, in which reference TRBV5-6 and TRBJ2-5 provide the parts outside the CDR3, is DAGVTQSPTHLIKTRGQQVTLRCSPKSGHDTVSWYQQALGQGPQFIFQYYEEEERQRGNFPDRFSGHQFPNYSSELNVNALLLGDSALYLCASSFPGTRQETQYFGPGTRLLVL.

This clone was recorded once. The V gene is TRBV6-5, the J gene TRBJ2-3; 7 bases are shared with TRBD1. The CDR3 is made up of 12 amino acids. V trimming: 8 bases; J trimming: 4 bases; junction bases outside the gene matches: 3. The germline gives CDR1 MNHEY, CDR2 SVGAGI. CDR3 coding DNA: TGTGCCAGCCAAGGACAGGCAGATACGCAGTATTTT. Translation: CASQGQADTQYF.

The chain is built from TRBV13 and TRBJ2-5; 7 nucleotides match TRBD2. Unmatched junction bases numbered 6, after V lost 1 base and J lost 1 base. Germline V gives CDR1 PRHDT, CDR2 FYEKMQ (reference sequence). CDR3 length: 16 amino acids. CDR3 protein: CASSLAVLAPQETQYF. The CDR3 DNA follows: TGTGCCAGCAGCTTAGCCGTACTAGCGCCCCAAGAGACCCAGTACTTC.

The chain is built from TRBV15 and TRBJ2-7; 8 nucleotides line up with TRBD1. CDR1 and CDR2 from the germline V gene are LNHNV and YYDKDF (reference sequence). The CDR3 spans 15 residues. J lost 3 bases, V lost 8 bases, and 12 bases had no gene match. In DNA form, the CDR3 reads TGTGCCACCCGAGGTTGGACAGGGCAAAACTACGAGCAGTACTTC. This gives the protein CATRGWTGQNYEQYF.

Here the CDR3 reads CASSLTVSRGTGELFF. CDR3 coding DNA: TGTGCCAGCAGTTTAACCGTTAGTAGGGGAACCGGGGAGCTGTTTTTT. The V call is TRBV27, the J call TRBJ2-2; tentatively, D is TRBD1 (5 bases). Trimming stripped 2 bases from V and 5 bases from J, with 15 bases between. CDR1 is MNHEY, CDR2 SMNVEV, per germline (reference sequence). The CDR3 contains 16 residues.

The V gene is TRBV4-3, the J gene TRBJ2-1; 11 bases map to TRBD1. This CDR3 region has 15 residues. Germline CDR1 and CDR2: LGHNA and YSLEER. V dropped 5 bases and J dropped 4; count of bases not matched to a gene: 4. The CDR3: CASSGGTGGYNEQFF. CDR3 bases: TGCGCCAGCAGCGGGGGGACAGGGGGTTACAATGAGCAGTTCTTC.

The chain has TRBV6-6 and TRBJ1-4; TRBD1 matches 10 bases. Per the germline V gene, CDR1 is MNHNY and CDR2 is SVGAGI (reference sequence). The CDR3 covers 16 residues. Unmatched junction bases numbered 6, after V lost 2 bases and J lost 6 bases. Here the CDR3 DNA reads TGTGCCAGCAGTTACCTTCGACAGGGGGCGGATGAAAAACTGTTTTTT. As protein: CASSYLRQGADEKLFF.

The V and J genes are TRBV23-1 and TRBJ1-1; TRBD1 matches at 9 bases. TRBV23-1 belongs to the ORF category, with a function that is uncertain. CDR3 length: 15 amino acids. The junction had 5 bases not matched to a gene; V was cut back by 2 bases and J by 4 bases. CDR3 nucleotide sequence: TGCGCCAGCAGTCAAGGACAGGGGAAGGCCACTGAAGCTTTCTTT. This gives the protein CASSQGQGKATEAFF.